Reported below is one TCR beta chain. This entry comes from a study of cytomegalovirus exposure and HLA in healthy donors. The CDR3 covers 16 residues. From germline, CDR1 is SGHTA and CDR2 FQGNSA. Trimming took off 5 bases at V and 0 bases at J, with 17 bases between the two ends. The primer mix had 60 Vbeta and 13 Jbeta primers. The repertoire was sequenced with immunoSEQ multiplex PCR; TCRdb's copy has only in-frame clones and lacks some. This sample carries 110,000 to 150,000 clones, around 10% of them seen once, and the ten largest clones take over 1.5%. What was sequenced was PBMCs. The source of this sequence is a male donor in good health and CMV-seronegative. This chain joins TRBV7-2 and TRBJ2-7, with a weak D call TRBD1 (5 bases). CDR3 region: CASSPRAGFSSYEQYF. Written as DNA, the CDR3 is TGTGCCAGCAGCCCTAGAGCAGGGTTTAGCTCCTACGAGCAGTACTTC. Full variable domain (missing parts from reference TRBV7-2 and TRBJ2-7): GAGVSQSPSNKVTEKGKDVELRCDPISGHTALYWYRQSLGQGLEFLIYFQGNSAPDKSGLPSDRFSAERTGGSVSTLTIQRTQQEDSAVYLCASSPRAGFSSYEQYFGPGTRLTVT.